This passage covers 4 T cell receptor beta chains from one sample sequenced in a study of blood T cell repertoires in COVID-19. Method: immunoSEQ multiplex PCR; TCRdb's copy keeps in-frame clones and lacks some. Among roughly 100,000 clones listed, 91% were seen once. Sequencing was performed on peripheral blood. The receptors shown here come from a human donor in a cohort sampled during active COVID-19.

This rearrangement joins TRBV7-9 to TRBJ2-4; TRBD1 is a possible D gene (5 bases). The V gene lost 5 bases and the J gene lost 0 bases, with 17 bases spanning the gap. The germline V gene encodes CDR1 SEHNR and CDR2 FQNEAQ (reference sequence). The CDR3 length is 17 residues. Written as DNA, the CDR3 is TGTGCCAGCAGCCCAGGGTTTGACAGCTTAGCCAAAAACATTCAGTACTTC. Translation: CASSPGFDSLAKNIQYF.

The CDR3, as DNA: TGTGCCAGCAGCTTAGACTGGGACAGTGAAGCTTTCTTT. Its translation: CASSLDWDSEAFF. V is TRBV7-2 and J is TRBJ1-1, with 7 bases aligning to TRBD1. V shed 1 base and J 7 bases; nucleotides not matched to a gene: 3. The CDR3 loop spans 13 amino acids. Germline lookup yields CDR1 SGHTA and CDR2 FQGNSA.

The chain employs TRBV28 and TRBJ2-1, with D perhaps matching TRBD2 (6 bases). V was clipped by 8 bases and J by 4 bases, with 15 bases between them. This CDR3 has 14 residues. Looked up from germline, CDR1 is MDHEN and CDR2 is SYDVKM. CDR3 DNA: TGTGCCAGCTGGGCGGAGGGGTCATACAATGAGCAGTTCTTC. It encodes CASWAEGSYNEQFF.

The rearrangement uses TRBV18 and TRBJ2-4; TRBD2 matches 8 bases. The CDR3 is 16 amino acids. Per germline, CDR1 KGHSH and CDR2 LQKENI. The V gene end was trimmed by 0 bases and the J gene end by 9 bases; junction bases not matched to a gene: 10. CDR3 in amino acids: CASSPPSSGSQGIQYF. CDR3 DNA: TGTGCCAGCTCACCACCGTCCAGCGGGAGTCAGGGCATTCAGTACTTC.